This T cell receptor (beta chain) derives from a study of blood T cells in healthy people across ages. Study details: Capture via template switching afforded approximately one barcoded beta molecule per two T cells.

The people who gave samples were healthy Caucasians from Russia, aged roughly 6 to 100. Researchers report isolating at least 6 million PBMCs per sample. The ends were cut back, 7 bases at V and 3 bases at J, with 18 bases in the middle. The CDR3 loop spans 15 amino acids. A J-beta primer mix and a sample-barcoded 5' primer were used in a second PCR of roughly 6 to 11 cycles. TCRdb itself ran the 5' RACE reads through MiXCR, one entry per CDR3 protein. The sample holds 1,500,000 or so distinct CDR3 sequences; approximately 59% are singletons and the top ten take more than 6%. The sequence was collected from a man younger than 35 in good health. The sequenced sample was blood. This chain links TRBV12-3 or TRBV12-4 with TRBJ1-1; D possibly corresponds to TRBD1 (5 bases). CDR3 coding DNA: TGTGCCAGCACCTCCACCGTAGGGGTTGACACTGAAGCTTTCTTT. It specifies CASTSTVGVDTEAFF.